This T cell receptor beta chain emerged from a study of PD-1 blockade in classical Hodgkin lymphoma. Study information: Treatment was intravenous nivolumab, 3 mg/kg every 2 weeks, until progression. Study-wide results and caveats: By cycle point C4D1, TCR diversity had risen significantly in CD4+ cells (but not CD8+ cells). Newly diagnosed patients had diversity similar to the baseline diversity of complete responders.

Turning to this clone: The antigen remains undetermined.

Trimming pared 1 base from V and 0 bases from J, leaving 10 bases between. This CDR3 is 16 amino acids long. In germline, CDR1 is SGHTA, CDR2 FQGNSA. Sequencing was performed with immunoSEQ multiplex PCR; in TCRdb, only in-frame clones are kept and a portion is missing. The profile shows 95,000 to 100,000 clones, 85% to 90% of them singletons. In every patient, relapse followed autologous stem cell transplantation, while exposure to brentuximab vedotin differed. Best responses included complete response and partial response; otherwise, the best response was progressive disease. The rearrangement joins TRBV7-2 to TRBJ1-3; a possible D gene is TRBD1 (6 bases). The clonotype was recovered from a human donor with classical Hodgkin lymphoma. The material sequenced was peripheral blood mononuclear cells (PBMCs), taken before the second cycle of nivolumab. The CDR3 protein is CASSLDTGLSGNTIYF. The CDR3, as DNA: TGTGCCAGCAGCTTAGACACAGGGCTCTCTGGAAACACCATATATTTT.